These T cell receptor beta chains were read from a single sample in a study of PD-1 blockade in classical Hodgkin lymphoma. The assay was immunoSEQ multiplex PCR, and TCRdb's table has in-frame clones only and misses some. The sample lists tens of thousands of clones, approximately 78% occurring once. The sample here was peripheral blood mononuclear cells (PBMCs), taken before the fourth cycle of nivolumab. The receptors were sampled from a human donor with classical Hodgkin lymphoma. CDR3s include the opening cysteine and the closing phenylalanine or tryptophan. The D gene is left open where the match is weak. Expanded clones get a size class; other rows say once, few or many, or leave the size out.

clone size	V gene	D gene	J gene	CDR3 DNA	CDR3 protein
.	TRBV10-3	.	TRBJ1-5	TGTGCCATCAGTGAATTTGAGTCCAGGGGCAGTCAGCCCCAGCATTTT	CAISEFESRGSQPQHF
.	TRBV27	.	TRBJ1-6	TGTGCCACCCGCGGACGGGGGGGATCACCCCTCCACTTT	CATRGRGGSPLHF
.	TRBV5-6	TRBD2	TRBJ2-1	TGTGCCAGCAGCTCGGGGACTAGCGGGATTCATCCCCTCTACAATGAGCAGTTCTTC	CASSSGTSGIHPLYNEQFF
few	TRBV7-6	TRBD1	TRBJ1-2	TGTGCCAGCAGCCCCTTTCCCCAGACAGGGGGCGAGGGCTACACCTTC	CASSPFPQTGGEGYTF
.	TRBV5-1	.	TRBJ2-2	TGCGCCAGCAGCTTGGTAGACTGGGGAGGCACCGGGGAGCTGTTTTTT	CASSLVDWGGTGELFF
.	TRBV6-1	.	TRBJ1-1	TGTGCCAGCAGTCAGTTAACAGCTAACACTGAAGCTTTCTTT	CASSQLTANTEAFF
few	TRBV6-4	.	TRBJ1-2	TGTGCCAGCAGGACAGGACCCTTC	CASRTGPF
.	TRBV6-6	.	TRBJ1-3	TGTGCTAGCAGTTACTGGGGACTCATCTCTGGAAACACCATATATTTT	CASSYWGLISGNTIYF
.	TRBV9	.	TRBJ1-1	TGTGCCAGCAGCGTGTTAGGGGCCTCCACTGAAGCTTTCTTT	CASSVLGASTEAFF
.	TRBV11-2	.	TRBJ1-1	TGTGCCAGCAGCTCCCGCTGGGAAACCACTGAAGCTTTCTTT	CASSSRWETTEAFF
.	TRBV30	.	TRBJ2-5	TGTGCCTGGAGTGCGGGACCCGGGTCCGGGGGAGAGACCCAGTACTTC	CAWSAGPGSGGETQYF
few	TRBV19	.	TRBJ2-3	TGTGCCAGTAGTATATCGGGGGATCTGGCAGATACGCAGTATTTT	CASSISGDLADTQYF
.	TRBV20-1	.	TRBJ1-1	TGCAGTGTTCAGACCAACACTGAAGCTTTCTTT	CSVQTNTEAFF
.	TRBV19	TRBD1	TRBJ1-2	TGTGCCAGTAGTATATGGGACAGTAACTATGGCTACACCTTC	CASSIWDSNYGYTF
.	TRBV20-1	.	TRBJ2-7	TGCAGTGCTTCGACGGGCTACGAGCAGTACTTC	CSASTGYEQYF
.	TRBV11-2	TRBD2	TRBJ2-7	TGTGCCAGCAGCCAACTAGCGGGGGGTCCCTACGAGCAGTACTTC	CASSQLAGGPYEQYF
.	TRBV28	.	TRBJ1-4	TGTGCCAGCAGTGCCCCAGTTAGGGTCGCAAAACTGTTTTTT	CASSAPVRVAKLFF
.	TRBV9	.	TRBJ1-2	TGTGCCAGCAGCCCCGGCCCCGATGGCTACACCTTC	CASSPGPDGYTF
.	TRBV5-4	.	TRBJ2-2	TGTGCCAGCAGCGTCGCAGCGAACACCGGGGAGCTGTTTTTT	CASSVAANTGELFF
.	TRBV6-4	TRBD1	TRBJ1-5	TGTGCCAGCAGTGGCCGGACAGGGGGTTTTATACGCAATCAGCCCCAGCATTTT	CASSGRTGGFIRNQPQHF
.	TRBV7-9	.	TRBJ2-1	TGTGCCAGCAGCTTGTGGATATACAATGAGCAGTTCTTC	CASSLWIYNEQFF
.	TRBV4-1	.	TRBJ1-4	TGCGCCAGCAGCCAAGATCGACCCGAGGAAAAACTGTTTTTT	CASSQDRPEEKLFF
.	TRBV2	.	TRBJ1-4	TGTGCCAGCAGCCGGGAGACTAATGAAAAACTGTTTTTT	CASSRETNEKLFF
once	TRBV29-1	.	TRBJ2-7	TGCAGCGTTAGAAAGGGCGGTACCTACGAGCAGTACTTC	CSVRKGGTYEQYF
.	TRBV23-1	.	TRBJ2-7	TGCGCCAGCAGTCCCCGGAGGGGATCCCCTCCCGAGCAGTACTTC	CASSPRRGSPPEQYF
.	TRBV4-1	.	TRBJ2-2	TGCGCCAGCAGCCAGGGGACTTCCTTGGGGAACACCGGGGAGCTGCTTTTT	CASSQGTSLGNTGELLF
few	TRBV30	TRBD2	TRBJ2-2	TGTGCCTGGGATTTAGCGGGAGCGGGCGGGGAGCTGTTTTTT	CAWDLAGAGGELFF
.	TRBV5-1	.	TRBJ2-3	TGCGCCAGCAGGACTGACAGTCCAGATACGCAGTATTTT	CASRTDSPDTQYF
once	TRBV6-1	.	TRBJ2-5	TGTGCCAGCAGTGAAATGGGGCTAGCTTGGACCCAGTACTTC	CASSEMGLAWTQYF
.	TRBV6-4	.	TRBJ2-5	TGTGCCAGCAGTGACTCGGCAGGCCCTTGGGAAACCCAGTACTTC	CASSDSAGPWETQYF
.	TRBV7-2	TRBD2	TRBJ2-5	TGTGCCAGCAGCTCAGGCCTTACTAGCGGGAGGACCCAAGAGACCCAGTACTTC	CASSSGLTSGRTQETQYF
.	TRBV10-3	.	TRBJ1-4	TGTGCCATCAGTGGGCCCGATGAAAAACTGTTTTTT	CAISGPDEKLFF
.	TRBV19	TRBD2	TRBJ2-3	TGTGCCAGTAGTATAATAGCGGGGAGCACAGATACGCAGTATTTT	CASSIIAGSTDTQYF
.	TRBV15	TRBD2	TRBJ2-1	TGTGCCACCAGCAAGAGACTAGCCAGCTCCTACAATGAGCAGTTCTTC	CATSKRLASSYNEQFF
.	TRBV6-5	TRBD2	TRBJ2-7	TGTGCCAGCACCGTCACGGGACTAGCGGGCCGCGAGCAGTACTTC	CASTVTGLAGREQYF
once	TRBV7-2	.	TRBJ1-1	TGTGCCAGCAGCTTAGGGCTCCCTGAGGGCACTGAAGCTTTCTTT	CASSLGLPEGTEAFF
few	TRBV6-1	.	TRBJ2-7	TGTGCCAGCAGTGAAGCCGACAGGACCGAGCAGTACTTC	CASSEADRTEQYF
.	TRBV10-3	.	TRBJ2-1	TGTGCCATCAGTGAGTCCCCAGGGGCAGGGGCCAATGAGCAGTTCTTC	CAISESPGAGANEQFF
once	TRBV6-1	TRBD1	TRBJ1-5	TGTGCCAGCAGGGGACAGGGGTGGGAGCCCCAGCATTTT	CASRGQGWEPQHF
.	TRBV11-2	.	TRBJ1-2	TGTGCCAGCAGCTTAACCCGGAACTATGGCTACACCTTC	CASSLTRNYGYTF
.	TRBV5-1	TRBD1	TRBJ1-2	TGCGCCAGCAGCATGAACAGGGGTGGCTACACCTTC	CASSMNRGGYTF
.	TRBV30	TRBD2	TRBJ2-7	TGTGCCTGGAGTCCTACCCTGGCGGGAGGCCTCTACGAGCAGTACTTC	CAWSPTLAGGLYEQYF
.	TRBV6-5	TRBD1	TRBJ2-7	TGTGCCAGCAGTTACGACAGGGGGCCCTCCTACGAGCAGTACTTC	CASSYDRGPSYEQYF
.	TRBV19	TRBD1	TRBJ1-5	TGTGCCAGTAGTATAGGGACAGGTTATAGCAATCAGCCCCAGCATTTT	CASSIGTGYSNQPQHF
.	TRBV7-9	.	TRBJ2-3	TGTGCCAGCAGCCTGACAGGCGGCACAGATACGCAGTATTTT	CASSLTGGTDTQYF
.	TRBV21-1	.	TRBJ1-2	TGTGCCAGCAAAAAAGGGGACAGCCGGTGCTATTATGGCTACACCTTC	CASKKGDSRCYYGYTF
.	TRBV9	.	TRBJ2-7	TGTGCCAGCAGCGAAACAGGGTCGTCCTACGAGCAGTACTTC	CASSETGSSYEQYF
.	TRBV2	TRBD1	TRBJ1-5	TGTGCCAGCAGTGAACTGGGACAGGGAGGTCAGCCCCAGCATTTT	CASSELGQGGQPQHF
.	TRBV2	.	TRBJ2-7	TGTGCCAGCAATTGGCAAGGGCTGGCCTACGAGCAGTACTTC	CASNWQGLAYEQYF
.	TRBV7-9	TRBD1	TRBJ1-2	TGTGCCAGCAGCTCCACGACAGGGCAAGGCTACACCTTC	CASSSTTGQGYTF
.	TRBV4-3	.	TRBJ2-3	TGCGCCAGCAGCCAAGATTTTAGAGTTTTGGTCACAGATACGCAGTATTTT	CASSQDFRVLVTDTQYF
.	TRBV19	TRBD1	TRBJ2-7	TGTGCCAGTAGTATTGGGACAGCTCTATACGAGCAGTACTTC	CASSIGTALYEQYF
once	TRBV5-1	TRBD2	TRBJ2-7	TGCGCCAGCAGCGACGACACTAGCGGATACGAGCAGTACTTC	CASSDDTSGYEQYF
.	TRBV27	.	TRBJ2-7	TGTGCCAGCAGTCCCCTAGGGGGACCGGTCAACTACGAGCAGTACTTC	CASSPLGGPVNYEQYF